These 3 T cell receptor beta chains were sequenced from one sample in a study of CD8+ T cells in alopecia areata. This sample's treatment: oral pan-JAK inhibitor, 5-10 mg twice daily. Reverse transcribed after extraction, RNA yielded cDNA as the sequencing template. The method was immunoSEQ multiplex PCR; TCRdb's version includes in-frame clones alone and lacks a portion of them. Of about 200,000 clones in the sample, about 60% are singletons; the top ten hold roughly 3.3%. The material was CD4+ T cells sorted from blood, obtained at week 4, from a patient treated with tofacitinib. The receptor set was obtained from a human donor with alopecia areata.

In its sample, this clone was seen a few times. The chain carries TRBV29-1 and TRBJ2-5, with 7 bases matching TRBD1. J lost 4 bases, V lost 6 bases, and 2 bases had no gene match. CDR3 size: 11 residues. Germline loops: CDR1 SQVTM, CDR2 ANQGSEA. The CDR3 protein is CSVGQSETQYF. CDR3 sequence (DNA): TGCAGCGTGGGACAGTCAGAGACCCAGTACTTC.

The V call is TRBV30, the J call TRBJ1-1, with 8 bases lining up with TRBD1. This CDR3 region has 15 residues. V was pared by 4 bases and J by 5 bases, with 12 bases of the junction left unmatched. The germline V gene has CDR1 GTSNPN and CDR2 SVGIG (reference sequence). The CDR3 region is CAWTQTQDRATEAFF. The CDR3 DNA reads as TGTGCCTGGACCCAGACCCAGGACAGGGCGACTGAAGCTTTCTTT.

This clone was counted a few times. The rearrangement uses TRBV27 and TRBJ1-1, with a weak D call TRBD1 (5 bases). The V gene lost 5 bases and the J gene lost 1 base, with 11 bases spanning the gap. This CDR3 contains 14 residues. Germline V gene data show CDR1 as MNHEY and CDR2 as SMNVEV (reference sequence). CDR3 nucleotide sequence: TGTGCCAGCAGTGAGGGACCCGCGAACACTGAAGCTTTCTTT. Protein sequence: CASSEGPANTEAFF.